These T cell receptor beta chains were read from a single sample in a study of a mutant IDH1 vaccine in newly diagnosed glioma. These TCRs' antigens remain unknown. The protocol was immunoSEQ multiplex PCR, while the TCRdb copy is restricted to in-frame clones and leaves out a portion. The table includes around 100,000 clones, roughly 90% detected once. Source: PBMCs, taken from a glioma patient whose treatment included an IDH1 peptide vaccine. These receptors all stem from a woman in her forties or fifties with glioma. Each CDR3 is given with its conserved first and last residue. A D gene is named only where the DNA matches it firmly. Size values are once, few and many counts, or a class for expanded clones, and some rows have none.

J	D	size	V	CDR3	DNA
TRBJ1-1	-	-	TRBV6-1	CASSEQQMNTEAFF	TGTGCCAGCAGTGAACAGCAGATGAACACTGAAGCTTTCTTT
TRBJ1-5	-	-	TRBV6-5	CASSYRGWGNQPQHF	TGTGCCAGCAGTTACCGTGGTTGGGGAAATCAGCCCCAGCATTTT
TRBJ2-5	TRBD1	-	TRBV6-4	CASSVQAGGAETQYF	TGTGCCAGCAGTGTTCAAGCAGGGGGCGCGGAGACCCAGTACTTC
TRBJ2-3	-	-	TRBV11-1	CASSGQGGYTQYF	TGTGCCAGCAGCGGCCAGGGGGGATATACGCAGTATTTT
TRBJ1-5	-	-	TRBV2	CASSGGAVQPQHF	TGTGCCAGCAGTGGGGGGGCAGTTCAGCCCCAGCATTTT
TRBJ1-5	-	-	TRBV6-6	CASSGDYSNQPQHF	TGTGCCAGCAGCGGGGACTATAGCAATCAGCCCCAGCATTTT
TRBJ2-5	TRBD1	-	TRBV11-2	CASSLSTTGGGETQYF	TGTGCCAGCAGCTTATCAACGACAGGGGGCGGCGAGACCCAGTACTTC
TRBJ1-6	TRBD1	-	TRBV27	CASSARGDSNSPLHF	TGTGCCAGCAGTGCTCGTGGGGACAGTAATTCACCCCTCCACTTT
TRBJ2-3	TRBD2	-	TRBV2	CAITALIAGGGDTQYF	TGTGCCATCACAGCACTTATCGCGGGAGGGGGAGATACGCAGTATTTT
TRBJ2-2	TRBD1	-	TRBV7-9	CASSPGTGSWGGELFF	TGTGCCAGCAGCCCCGGGACAGGGTCCTGGGGCGGGGAGCTGTTTTTT
TRBJ2-2	-	few	TRBV5-6	CASMGFLGGANTGELFF	TGTGCCAGCATGGGGTTTTTAGGCGGGGCGAACACCGGGGAGCTGTTTTTT
TRBJ2-7	TRBD1	-	TRBV28	CASSFGQGPRYEQYF	TGTGCCAGCAGTTTTGGACAGGGTCCCCGCTACGAGCAGTACTTC
TRBJ2-3	TRBD2	-	TRBV7-9	CASILAGLYTDTQYF	TGTGCCAGCATCCTAGCGGGATTATACACAGATACGCAGTATTTT
TRBJ2-1	-	-	TRBV9	CASSVVAGSSYNEQFF	TGTGCCAGCAGCGTAGTGGCGGGAAGCTCCTACAATGAGCAGTTCTTC
TRBJ1-6	-	-	TRBV10-3	CAISEARENSPLHF	TGTGCCATCAGTGAGGCCAGGGAGAATTCACCCCTCCACTTT
TRBJ1-1	-	-	TRBV27	CASRMGGTEAFF	TGTGCCAGCAGGATGGGGGGGACTGAAGCTTTCTTT
TRBJ2-1	-	-	TRBV7-9	CASSFRGSDHNEQFF	TGTGCCAGCAGCTTTCGGGGGAGTGACCACAATGAGCAGTTCTTC
TRBJ2-1	TRBD2	-	TRBV6-1	CASSEGLAGGGYEQFF	TGTGCCAGCAGTGAAGGTCTAGCGGGAGGGGGGTATGAGCAGTTCTTC
TRBJ1-1	TRBD1	-	TRBV7-9	CASSLGTGHTEAFF	TGTGCCAGCAGCTTAGGGACAGGGCACACTGAAGCTTTCTTT
TRBJ2-3	-	-	TRBV5-1	CASSKAPEGVRDTQYF	TGCGCCAGCAGCAAGGCCCCGGAAGGGGTAAGAGATACGCAGTATTTT
TRBJ2-7	-	-	TRBV4-1	CASSQDRLASQYF	TGCGCCAGCAGCCAAGATCGCCTAGCGAGCCAGTACTTC